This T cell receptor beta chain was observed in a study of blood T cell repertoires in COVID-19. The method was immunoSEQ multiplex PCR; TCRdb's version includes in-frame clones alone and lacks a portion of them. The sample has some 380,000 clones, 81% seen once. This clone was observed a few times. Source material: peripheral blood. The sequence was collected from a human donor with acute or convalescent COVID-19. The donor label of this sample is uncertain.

The CDR3 is CASSDTGDYQPQHF. CDR3 nucleotides: TGTGCCAGCTCGGATACAGGGGATTATCAGCCCCAGCATTTT. The chain is built from TRBV18 and TRBJ1-5, with TRBD1 matching 7 bases. V shed 6 bases and J 5 bases; nucleotides not matched to a gene: 7. The CDR3 runs to 14 residues. The germline V gene encodes CDR1 KGHSH and CDR2 LQKENI.